This record covers a single T cell receptor (beta chain). Clones were read by immunoSEQ multiplex PCR, and TCRdb kept only the in-frame ones, dropping some. The sample holds roughly 1,500,000 clones, approximately 98% seen once. This specimen belongs to a study of shared clonotypes between healthy human individuals. The CDR3 is made up of 16 amino acids. Per germline, CDR1 SGHTA and CDR2 FQGNSA. With V trimmed by 0 bases and J by 2 bases, 5 bases remained unmatched. This TCR derives from a man younger than 45 in good health. V usage is TRBV7-2 and J usage is TRBJ2-3, with TRBD2 identical over 7 bases. The specimen was naive CD4+ T cells sorted from blood. The subset here: CD45RA+ positively selected. CDR3 sequence (DNA): TGTGCCAGCAGCTTAGCGCTGGCGGGAGCCACAGATACGCAGTATTTT. Protein sequence: CASSLALAGATDTQYF.